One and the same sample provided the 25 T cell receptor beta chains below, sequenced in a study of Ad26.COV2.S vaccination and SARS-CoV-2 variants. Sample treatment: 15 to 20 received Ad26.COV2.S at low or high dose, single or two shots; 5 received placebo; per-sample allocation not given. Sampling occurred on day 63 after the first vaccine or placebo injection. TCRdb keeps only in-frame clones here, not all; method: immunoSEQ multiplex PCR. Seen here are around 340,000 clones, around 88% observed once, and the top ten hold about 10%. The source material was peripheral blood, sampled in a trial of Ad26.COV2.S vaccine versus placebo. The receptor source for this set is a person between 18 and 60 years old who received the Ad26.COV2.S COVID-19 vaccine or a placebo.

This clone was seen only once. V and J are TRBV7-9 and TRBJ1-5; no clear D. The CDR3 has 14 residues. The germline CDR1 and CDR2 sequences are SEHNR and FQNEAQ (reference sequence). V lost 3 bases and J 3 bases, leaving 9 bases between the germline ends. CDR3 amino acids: CASSFGRNNQPQHF. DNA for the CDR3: TGTGCCAGCAGCTTTGGGAGGAACAATCAGCCCCAGCATTTT. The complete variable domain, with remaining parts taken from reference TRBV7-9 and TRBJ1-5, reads DTGVSQNPRHKITKRGQNVTFRCDPISEHNRLYWYRQTLGQGPEFLTYFQNEAQLEKSRLLSDRFSAERPKGSFSTLEIQRTEQGDSAMYLCASSFGRNNQPQHFGDGTRLSIL.

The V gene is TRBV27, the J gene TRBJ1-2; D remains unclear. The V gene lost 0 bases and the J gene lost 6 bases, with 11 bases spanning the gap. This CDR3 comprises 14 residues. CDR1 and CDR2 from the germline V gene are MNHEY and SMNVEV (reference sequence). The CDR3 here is CASSLSILLDGYTF. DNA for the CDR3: TGTGCCAGCAGTTTATCGATCCTGTTGGATGGCTACACCTTC.

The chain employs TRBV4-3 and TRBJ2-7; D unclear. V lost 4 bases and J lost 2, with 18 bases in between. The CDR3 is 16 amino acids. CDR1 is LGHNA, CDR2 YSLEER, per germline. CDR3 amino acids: CASSPATERTAYEQYF. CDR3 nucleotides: TGCGCCAGCAGCCCAGCCACCGAGAGAACCGCCTACGAGCAGTACTTC.

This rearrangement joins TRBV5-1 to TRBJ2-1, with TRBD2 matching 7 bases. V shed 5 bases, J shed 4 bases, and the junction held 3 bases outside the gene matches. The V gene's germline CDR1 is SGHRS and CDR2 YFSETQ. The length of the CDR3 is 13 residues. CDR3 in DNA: TGCGCCAGCAGTAGGGACTATTACAATGAGCAGTTCTTC. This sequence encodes CASSRDYYNEQFF.

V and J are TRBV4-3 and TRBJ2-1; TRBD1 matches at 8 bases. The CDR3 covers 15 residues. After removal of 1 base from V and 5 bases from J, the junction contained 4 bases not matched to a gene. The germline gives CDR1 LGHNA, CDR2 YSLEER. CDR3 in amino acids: CASSQAGTGHNEQFF. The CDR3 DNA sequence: TGCGCCAGCAGCCAAGCCGGGACAGGACACAATGAGCAGTTCTTC.

CDR3 amino acids: CSASPNGDTQYF. The CDR3 nucleotides read TGCAGTGCTAGTCCCAATGGCGATACGCAGTATTTT. The rearrangement uses TRBV20-1 and TRBJ2-3; D is uncertain. This CDR3 spans 12 amino acids. V lost 3 bases, J lost 6 bases, and 10 bases lay in between. Germline V gene lookup returns CDR1 DFQATT and CDR2 SNEGSKA (reference sequence).

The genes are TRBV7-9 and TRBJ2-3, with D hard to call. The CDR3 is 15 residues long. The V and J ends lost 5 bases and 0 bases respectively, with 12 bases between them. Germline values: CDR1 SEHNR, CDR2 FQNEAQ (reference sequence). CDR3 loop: CASSPRTASTDTQYF. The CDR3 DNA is TGTGCCAGCAGCCCCCGGACGGCTAGCACAGATACGCAGTATTTT.

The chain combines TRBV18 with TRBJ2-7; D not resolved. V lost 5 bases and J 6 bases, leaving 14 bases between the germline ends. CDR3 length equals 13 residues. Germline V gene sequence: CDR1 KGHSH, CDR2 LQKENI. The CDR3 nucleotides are TGTGCCAGCTCATCCGCGAGGATACGCGAGCAGTACTTC. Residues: CASSSARIREQYF.

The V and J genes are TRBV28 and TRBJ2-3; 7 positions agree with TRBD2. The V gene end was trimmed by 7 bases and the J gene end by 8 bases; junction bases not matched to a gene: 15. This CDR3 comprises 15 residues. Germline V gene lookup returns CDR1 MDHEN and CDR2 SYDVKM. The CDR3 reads CASTPGGRPRGTQYF. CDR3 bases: TGTGCCAGCACCCCCGGGGGGAGGCCCCGCGGTACGCAGTATTTT.

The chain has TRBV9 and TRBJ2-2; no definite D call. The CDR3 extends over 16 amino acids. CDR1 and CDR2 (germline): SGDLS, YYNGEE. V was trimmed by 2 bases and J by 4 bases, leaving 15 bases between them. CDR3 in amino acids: CASSVAPIGRTGELFF. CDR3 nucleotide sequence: TGTGCCAGCAGCGTCGCCCCAATAGGACGCACCGGGGAGCTGTTTTTT.

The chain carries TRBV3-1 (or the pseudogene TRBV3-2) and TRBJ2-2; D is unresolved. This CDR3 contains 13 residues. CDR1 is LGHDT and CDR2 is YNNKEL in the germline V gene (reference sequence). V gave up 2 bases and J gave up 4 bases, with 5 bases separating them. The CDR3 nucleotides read TGTGCCAGCAGCCAATCACGCACCGGGGAGCTGTTTTTT. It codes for CASSQSRTGELFF.

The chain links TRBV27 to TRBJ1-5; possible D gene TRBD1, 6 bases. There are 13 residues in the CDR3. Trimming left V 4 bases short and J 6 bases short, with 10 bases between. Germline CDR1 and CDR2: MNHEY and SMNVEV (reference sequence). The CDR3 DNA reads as TGTGCCAGCAGTTGGGGGGCTTCTCAGCCCCAGCATTTT. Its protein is CASSWGASQPQHF.

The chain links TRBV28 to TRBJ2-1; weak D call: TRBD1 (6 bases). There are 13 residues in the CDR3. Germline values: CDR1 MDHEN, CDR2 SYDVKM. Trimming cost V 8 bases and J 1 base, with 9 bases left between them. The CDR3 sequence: CASQGGSYNEQFF. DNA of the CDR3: TGTGCCAGCCAAGGGGGTTCCTACAATGAGCAGTTCTTC. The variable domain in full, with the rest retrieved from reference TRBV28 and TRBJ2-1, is DVKVTQSSRYLVKRTGEKVFLECVQDMDHENMFWYRQDPGLGLRLIYFSYDVKMKEKGDIPEGYSVSREKKERFSLILESASTNQTSMYLCASQGGSYNEQFFGPGTRLTVL.

CDR3 bases: TGTGCCAGTAGTATAGGGACAGGCGGCTTCCAAGAGACCCAGTACTTC. This sequence encodes CASSIGTGGFQETQYF. This sequence joins TRBV19 and TRBJ2-5, with 7 bases aligning to TRBD1. The CDR3 consists of 16 residues. Germline V gives CDR1 LNHDA, CDR2 SQIVND (reference sequence). The V gene end was trimmed by 1 base and the J gene end by 1 base; junction bases not matched to a gene: 6.

The CDR3 loop is CASSLLSGPNEQFF. CDR3 DNA sequence: TGTGCCAGCAGTTTATTAAGCGGACCCAATGAGCAGTTCTTC. The rearrangement links TRBV28 to TRBJ2-1; D perhaps matches TRBD2 (5 bases). Per the germline V gene, CDR1 is MDHEN and CDR2 is SYDVKM. This CDR3 region has 14 residues. Deletions cut 1 base from V and 6 bases from J, with 10 bases between. The full variable domain, with the rest looked up from reference TRBV28 and TRBJ2-1, is DVKVTQSSRYLVKRTGEKVFLECVQDMDHENMFWYRQDPGLGLRLIYFSYDVKMKEKGDIPEGYSVSREKKERFSLILESASTNQTSMYLCASSLLSGPNEQFFGPGTRLTVL.

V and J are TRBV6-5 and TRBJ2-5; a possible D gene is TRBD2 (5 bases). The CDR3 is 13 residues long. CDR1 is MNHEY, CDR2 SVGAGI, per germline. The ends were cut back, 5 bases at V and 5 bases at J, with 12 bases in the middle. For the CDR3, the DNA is TGTGCCAGCAGTCGGCCGGGGATGGAGACCCAGTACTTC. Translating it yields CASSRPGMETQYF.

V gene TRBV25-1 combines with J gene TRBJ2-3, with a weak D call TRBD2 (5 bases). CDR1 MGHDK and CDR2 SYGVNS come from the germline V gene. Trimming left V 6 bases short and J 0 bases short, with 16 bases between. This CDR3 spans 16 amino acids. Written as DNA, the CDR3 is TGTGCCAGCAGCAAGGACTTTTTCTCTAGCACAGATACGCAGTATTTT. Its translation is CASSKDFFSSTDTQYF.

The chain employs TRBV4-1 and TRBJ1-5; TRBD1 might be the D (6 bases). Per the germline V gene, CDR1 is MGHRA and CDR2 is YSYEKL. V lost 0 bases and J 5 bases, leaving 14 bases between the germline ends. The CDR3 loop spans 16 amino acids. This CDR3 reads CASSQDAGAVHQPQHF. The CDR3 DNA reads TGCGCCAGCAGCCAAGACGCGGGGGCAGTTCATCAGCCCCAGCATTTT.

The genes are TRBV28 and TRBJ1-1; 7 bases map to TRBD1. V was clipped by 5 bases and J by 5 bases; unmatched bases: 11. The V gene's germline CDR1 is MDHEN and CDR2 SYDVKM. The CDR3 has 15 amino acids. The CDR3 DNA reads TGTGCCAGCAGTCCGCGGACAGGAACTGGGACTGAAGCTTTCTTT. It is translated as CASSPRTGTGTEAFF.

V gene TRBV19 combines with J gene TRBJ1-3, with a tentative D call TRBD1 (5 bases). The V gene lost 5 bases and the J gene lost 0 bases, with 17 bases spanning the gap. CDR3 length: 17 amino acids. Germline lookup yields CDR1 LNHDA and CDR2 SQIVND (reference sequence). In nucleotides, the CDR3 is TGTGCCAGTAGTCTAACCCCGGGACGAAGCTCTGGAAACACCATATATTTT. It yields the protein CASSLTPGRSSGNTIYF.

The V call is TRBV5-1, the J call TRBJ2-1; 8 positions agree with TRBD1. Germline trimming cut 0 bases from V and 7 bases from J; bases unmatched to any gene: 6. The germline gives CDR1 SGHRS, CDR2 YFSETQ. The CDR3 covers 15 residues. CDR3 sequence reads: CASSLGLTGGNEQFF. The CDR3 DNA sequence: TGCGCCAGCAGCTTGGGACTAACAGGGGGAAATGAGCAGTTCTTC. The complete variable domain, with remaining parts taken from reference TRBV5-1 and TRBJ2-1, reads KAGVTQTPRYLIKTRGQQVTLSCSPISGHRSVSWYQQTPGQGLQFLFEYFSETQRNKGNFPGRFSGRQFSNSRSEMNVSTLELGDSALYLCASSLGLTGGNEQFFGPGTRLTVL.

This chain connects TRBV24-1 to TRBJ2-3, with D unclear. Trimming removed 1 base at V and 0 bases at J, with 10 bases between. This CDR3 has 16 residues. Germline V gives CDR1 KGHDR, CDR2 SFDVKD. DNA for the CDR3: TGTGCCACCAGTGATTTTGAGTCGGAAAGCACAGATACGCAGTATTTT. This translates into CATSDFESESTDTQYF.

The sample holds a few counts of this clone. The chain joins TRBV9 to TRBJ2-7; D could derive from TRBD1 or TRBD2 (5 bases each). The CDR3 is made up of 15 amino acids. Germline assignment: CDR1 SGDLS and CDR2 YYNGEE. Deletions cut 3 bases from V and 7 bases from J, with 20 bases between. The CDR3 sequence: CASSAPGPRGEEQYF. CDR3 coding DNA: TGTGCCAGCAGCGCCCCGGGACCCCGAGGAGAAGAGCAGTACTTC.

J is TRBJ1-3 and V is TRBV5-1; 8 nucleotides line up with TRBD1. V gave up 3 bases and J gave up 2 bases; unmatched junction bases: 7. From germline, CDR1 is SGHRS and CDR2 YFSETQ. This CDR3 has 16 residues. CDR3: CASSSATGETGNTIYF. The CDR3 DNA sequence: TGCGCCAGCAGCTCTGCGACAGGGGAAACTGGAAACACCATATATTTT.

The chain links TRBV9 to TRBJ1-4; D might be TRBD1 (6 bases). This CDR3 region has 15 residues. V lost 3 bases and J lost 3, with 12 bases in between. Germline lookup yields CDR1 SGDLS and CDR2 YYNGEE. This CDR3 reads CASSAGGHPNEKLFF. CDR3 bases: TGTGCCAGCAGCGCCGGGGGACACCCTAATGAAAAACTGTTTTTT. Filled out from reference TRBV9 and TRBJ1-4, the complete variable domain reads DSGVTQTPKHLITATGQRVTLRCSPRSGDLSVYWYQQSLDQGLQFLIQYYNGEERAKGNILERFSAQQFPDLHSELNLSSLELGDSALYFCASSAGGHPNEKLFFGSGTQLSVL.